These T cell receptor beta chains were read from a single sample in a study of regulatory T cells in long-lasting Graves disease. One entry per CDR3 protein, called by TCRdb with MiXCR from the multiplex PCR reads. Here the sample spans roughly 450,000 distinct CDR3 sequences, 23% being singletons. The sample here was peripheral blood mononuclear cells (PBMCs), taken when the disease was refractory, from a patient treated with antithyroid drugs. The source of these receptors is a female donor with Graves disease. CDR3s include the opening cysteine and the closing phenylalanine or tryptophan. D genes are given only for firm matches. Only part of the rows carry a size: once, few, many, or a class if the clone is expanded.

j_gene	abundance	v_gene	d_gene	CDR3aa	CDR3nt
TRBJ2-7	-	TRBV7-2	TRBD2	CASSLLRTSGRSSYEQYF	TGTGCCAGCAGCTTATTAAGGACTAGCGGGCGAAGCTCCTACGAGCAGTACTTC
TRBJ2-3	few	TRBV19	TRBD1	CASSVTGQGEILDTQYF	TGTGCCAGTAGTGTAACGGGACAGGGGGAAATCCTGGATACGCAGTATTTT
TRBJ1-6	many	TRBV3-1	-	CASSQGLGWASNSPLHF	TGTGCCAGCAGCCAAGGCTTGGGTTGGGCCAGCAATTCACCCCTCCACTTT
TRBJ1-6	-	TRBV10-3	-	CATTSSYNSPLHF	TGTGCCACGACGAGCTCCTATAATTCACCCCTCCACTTT
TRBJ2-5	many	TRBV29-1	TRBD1	CSVFTGTGFRETQYF	TGCAGCGTTTTTACCGGGACAGGGTTTCGAGAGACCCAGTACTTC
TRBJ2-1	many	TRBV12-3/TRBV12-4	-	CASSFLGLQDEQFF	TGTGCCAGCAGTTTTTTGGGACTTCAAGATGAGCAGTTCTTC
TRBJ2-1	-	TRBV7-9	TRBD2	CASSVGPSGSPHSEQFF	TGTGCCAGCAGCGTTGGCCCCAGCGGGAGTCCCCACAGTGAGCAGTTCTTC
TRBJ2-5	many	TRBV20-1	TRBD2	CSARGTSFLETQYF	TGCAGTGCTAGAGGGACTAGCTTTTTGGAGACCCAGTACTTC
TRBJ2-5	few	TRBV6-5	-	CASSYSVAGQETQYF	TGTGCCAGCAGTTACTCGGTGGCGGGCCAAGAGACCCAGTACTTC
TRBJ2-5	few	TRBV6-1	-	CASSEASGRQGRETQYF	TGTGCCAGCAGTGAAGCGTCGGGACGCCAAGGGCGGGAGACCCAGTACTTC
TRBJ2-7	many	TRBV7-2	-	CASSPFFAGWERDYEQYF	TGTGCCAGCAGCCCTTTTTTCGCGGGTTGGGAAAGGGACTACGAGCAGTACTTC
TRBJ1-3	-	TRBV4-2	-	CASSQDRQSGNTIYF	TGTGCCAGCAGCCAAGATAGGCAGAGTGGGAACACCATATATTTT
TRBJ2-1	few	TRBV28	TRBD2	CASWTSGSSYNEQFF	TGTGCCAGTTGGACTAGCGGGTCCTCCTACAATGAGCAGTTCTTC
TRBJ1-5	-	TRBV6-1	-	CASSDGDSNQPQHF	TGTGCCAGCAGTGATGGAGATAGCAATCAGCCCCAGCATTTT
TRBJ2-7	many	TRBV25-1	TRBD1	CASRGDRGKTYEQYF	TGTGCCAGCAGGGGGGACAGGGGCAAAACATACGAGCAGTACTTC
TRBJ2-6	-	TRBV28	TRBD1	CAGSLGDRGHGANVLTF	TGTGCCGGCAGTTTGGGGGACAGGGGACACGGGGCCAACGTCCTGACTTTC
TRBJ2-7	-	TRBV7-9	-	CASSLMGASPKPWEQYF	TGTGCCAGCAGCTTAATGGGGGCTAGCCCCAAACCTTGGGAGCAGTACTTC
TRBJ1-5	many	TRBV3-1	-	CASSQDYLQPQHF	TGTGCCAGCAGCCAAGATTATCTTCAGCCCCAGCATTTT
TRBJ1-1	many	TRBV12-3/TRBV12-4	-	CASSPMQGLGTEAFF	TGTGCCAGCAGCCCTATGCAGGGGCTGGGCACTGAAGCTTTCTTT
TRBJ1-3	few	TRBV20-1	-	CSARDEGRGNTIYF	TGCAGTGCTAGAGATGAGGGCCGGGGAAACACCATATATTTT
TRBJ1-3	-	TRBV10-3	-	CAISERGNTIYF	TGTGCCATCAGTGAGAGGGGAAACACCATATATTTT
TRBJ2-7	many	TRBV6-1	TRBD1	CASSGTGQGAPYEQYF	TGTGCCAGCAGTGGAACGGGACAGGGGGCCCCCTACGAGCAGTACTTC
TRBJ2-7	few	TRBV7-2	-	CASSLAPRGYEQYF	TGTGCCAGCAGCTTAGCGCCCAGGGGCTACGAGCAGTACTTC
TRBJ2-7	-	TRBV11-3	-	CASSSAWWEGPYEQYF	TGTGCCAGCAGCTCCGCCTGGTGGGAAGGCCCCTACGAGCAGTACTTC
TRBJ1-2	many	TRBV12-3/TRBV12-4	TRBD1	CASRPGQVSVYTF	TGTGCCAGCAGGCCGGGACAGGTCTCGGTCTACACCTTC
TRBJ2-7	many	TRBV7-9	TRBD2	CASSLLAGVSSEQYF	TGTGCCAGCAGCTTATTAGCGGGAGTCTCGAGCGAGCAGTACTTC
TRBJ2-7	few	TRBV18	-	CASSPPRGGEQYF	TGTGCCAGCTCACCTCCCCGGGGCGGCGAGCAGTACTTC
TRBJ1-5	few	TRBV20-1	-	CSARRGVNQPQHF	TGCAGTGCCCGCCGCGGGGTTAATCAGCCCCAGCATTTT
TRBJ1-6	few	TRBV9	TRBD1	CASATGDYNSPLHF	TGTGCCAGCGCTACAGGGGACTATAATTCACCCCTCCACTTT
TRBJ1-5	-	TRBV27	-	CASSLFPGDQPQHF	TGTGCCAGCAGTTTATTTCCAGGGGATCAGCCCCAGCATTTT
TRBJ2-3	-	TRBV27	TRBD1	CASSLNRGDTQYF	TGTGCCAGCAGTTTAAACAGGGGAGATACGCAGTATTTT
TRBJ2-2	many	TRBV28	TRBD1	CASSSDRANTGELFF	TGTGCCAGCAGTTCGGACAGGGCGAACACCGGGGAGCTGTTTTTT
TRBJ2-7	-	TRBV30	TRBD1	CAWSRGQYNPYEQYF	TGTGCCTGGAGTAGGGGACAGTACAATCCCTACGAGCAGTACTTC
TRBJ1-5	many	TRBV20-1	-	CSTGEEGQPQHF	TGCAGTACCGGTGAAGAGGGTCAGCCCCAGCATTTT
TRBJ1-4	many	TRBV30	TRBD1	CAGDRGDEKLFF	TGTGCCGGGGACAGGGGCGACGAAAAACTGTTTTTT
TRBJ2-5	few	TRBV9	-	CASSVAPTSFETQYF	TGTGCCAGCAGCGTAGCCCCGACTAGTTTTGAGACCCAGTACTTC
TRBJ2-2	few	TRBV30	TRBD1	CAWSVPGTGNTGELFF	TGTGCCTGGAGTGTACCCGGGACAGGGAACACCGGGGAGCTGTTTTTT
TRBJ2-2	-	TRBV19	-	CASSTGFYGTGELFF	TGTGCCAGTAGTACAGGGTTTTATGGTACCGGGGAGCTGTTTTTT
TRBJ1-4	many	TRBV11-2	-	CASSLEFSGKLFF	TGTGCCAGCAGCTTAGAGTTCTCGGGAAAACTGTTTTTT
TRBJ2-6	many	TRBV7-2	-	CASSGDVNVLTF	TGTGCCAGCAGCGGGGACGTCAACGTCCTGACTTTC
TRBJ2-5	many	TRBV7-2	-	CASSTTPAVGETQYF	TGTGCCAGCAGCACTACTCCAGCGGTTGGAGAGACCCAGTACTTC
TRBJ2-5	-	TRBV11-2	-	CASSLSSERETQYF	TGTGCCAGCAGCTTATCTTCCGAGCGTGAGACCCAGTACTTC
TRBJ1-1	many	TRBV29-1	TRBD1	CSVDRGLNTEAFF	TGCAGCGTGGACAGGGGGTTGAACACTGAAGCTTTCTTT
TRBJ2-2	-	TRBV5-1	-	CASSLVPGASATGELFF	TGCGCCAGCAGCTTGGTACCCGGGGCCTCGGCCACCGGGGAGCTGTTTTTT
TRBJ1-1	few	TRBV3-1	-	CASSQAGQTGTAFF	TGTGCCAGCAGCCAAGCAGGACAGACGGGGACGGCTTTCTTT
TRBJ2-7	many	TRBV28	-	CASSTSKGLGLYEQYF	TGTGCCAGCAGTACGAGTAAGGGGCTAGGGCTATACGAGCAGTACTTC
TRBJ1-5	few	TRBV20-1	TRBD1	CSASQDRVNQPQHF	TGCAGTGCGAGTCAGGACAGGGTCAATCAGCCCCAGCATTTT
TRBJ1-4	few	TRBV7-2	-	CASSVNPRTMANEKLFF	TGTGCCAGCAGCGTAAACCCCCGGACAATGGCTAATGAAAAACTGTTTTTT
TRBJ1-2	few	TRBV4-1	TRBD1	CASSQETGAYFYGYTF	TGCGCCAGCAGCCAAGAGACAGGGGCTTACTTCTATGGCTACACCTTC
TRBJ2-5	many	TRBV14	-	CASSQFTGALETQYF	TGTGCCAGCAGCCAATTTACGGGGGCATTGGAGACCCAGTACTTC
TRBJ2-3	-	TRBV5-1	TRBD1	CASSLGQGWADTQYF	TGCGCCAGCAGCTTGGGACAGGGATGGGCAGATACGCAGTATTTT
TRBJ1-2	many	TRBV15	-	CATSGDGFYGYTF	TGTGCCACCAGCGGCGACGGGTTCTATGGCTACACCTTC
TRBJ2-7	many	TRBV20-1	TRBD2	CSARVGLAEDYEQYF	TGCAGTGCTAGGGTGGGACTAGCGGAAGACTACGAGCAGTACTTC
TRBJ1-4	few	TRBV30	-	CAWRLSGTTNEKLFF	TGTGCCTGGAGGTTATCGGGTACAACTAATGAAAAACTGTTTTTT